The rows below give T cell receptor beta chains drawn from one sample of a study of T cell changes during pregnancy in multiple sclerosis. The method was immunoSEQ multiplex PCR; TCRdb's version includes in-frame clones alone and lacks a portion of them. The table has some 94,000 clones, under 95% seen once; the top ten hold about 1.5%. Sample: peripheral blood, taken in the first trimester of pregnancy. The receptors originated from a female donor with multiple sclerosis, enrolled in a pregnancy study. Each CDR3 is given without its conserved first and last residue. The order of the fields is clone size, V gene, J gene, CDR3 protein. Clone size is stated in some rows and not others, as once, few, many or a class when expanded.

clone_size: .
v_call: TRBV4-1
j_call: TRBJ2-7
cdr3_aa: ASSRASGQRYYEQY

clone_size: .
v_call: TRBV5-4
j_call: TRBJ2-1
cdr3_aa: ASSLPSGGLRSEQF

clone_size: once
v_call: TRBV7-9
j_call: TRBJ1-1
cdr3_aa: ASSQGAEAF

clone_size: .
v_call: TRBV9
j_call: TRBJ2-3
cdr3_aa: ASSARTGRSTDTQY

clone_size: once
v_call: TRBV2
j_call: TRBJ1-1
cdr3_aa: ASRNRGGTEAF

clone_size: .
v_call: TRBV5-1
j_call: TRBJ2-7
cdr3_aa: ASSLTGGFTYEQY

clone_size: .
v_call: TRBV4-1
j_call: TRBJ1-5
cdr3_aa: ASSQEGQGGNQPQH

clone_size: .
v_call: TRBV7-9
j_call: TRBJ1-2
cdr3_aa: ASSALTGNLYGYT

clone_size: .
v_call: TRBV19
j_call: TRBJ2-3
cdr3_aa: ASTGGSFDTQY

clone_size: .
v_call: TRBV5-1
j_call: TRBJ1-4
cdr3_aa: ASSLKNTGGGEKLF

clone_size: .
v_call: TRBV7-2
j_call: TRBJ1-5
cdr3_aa: ASSSRDSQPQH

clone_size: .
v_call: TRBV5-8
j_call: TRBJ2-7
cdr3_aa: ASSLRGGGSLHEQY

clone_size: .
v_call: TRBV5-4
j_call: TRBJ2-2
cdr3_aa: ASSSGLAGITNTGELF

clone_size: .
v_call: TRBV5-4
j_call: TRBJ2-5
cdr3_aa: ASSWVGAEETQY

clone_size: .
v_call: TRBV27
j_call: TRBJ1-2
cdr3_aa: ASSPNFRGNGYT

clone_size: .
v_call: TRBV29-1
j_call: TRBJ1-4
cdr3_aa: SVVRREGTNEKLF

clone_size: .
v_call: TRBV5-4
j_call: TRBJ2-5
cdr3_aa: ASSAGPREVGETQY

clone_size: .
v_call: TRBV5-1
j_call: TRBJ2-7
cdr3_aa: ASSAAGRYDEQY

clone_size: .
v_call: TRBV4-2
j_call: TRBJ2-7
cdr3_aa: ASSSLAGGEQY

clone_size: .
v_call: TRBV4-1
j_call: TRBJ2-7
cdr3_aa: ASSQGQRDFAEQY

clone_size: once
v_call: TRBV30
j_call: TRBJ1-1
cdr3_aa: AWNYRRGSEAF

clone_size: .
v_call: TRBV14
j_call: TRBJ2-1
cdr3_aa: ASSQDPREDEQF

clone_size: .
v_call: TRBV30
j_call: TRBJ1-4
cdr3_aa: AWSVQGAWEKLF

clone_size: once
v_call: TRBV7-3
j_call: TRBJ2-1
cdr3_aa: ASSLQGGRREQF

clone_size: .
v_call: TRBV10-3
j_call: TRBJ1-1
cdr3_aa: AISEFRGFMNTEAF

clone_size: .
v_call: TRBV6-1
j_call: TRBJ2-1
cdr3_aa: ASSQQGAGHEQF

clone_size: .
v_call: TRBV9
j_call: TRBJ2-1
cdr3_aa: ASSVEGRTYNEQF

clone_size: .
v_call: TRBV19
j_call: TRBJ1-1
cdr3_aa: ASRRGVFTEAF

clone_size: .
v_call: TRBV5-4
j_call: TRBJ2-1
cdr3_aa: ASSLVQSSYNEQF

clone_size: .
v_call: TRBV5-1
j_call: TRBJ1-3
cdr3_aa: ASRLGGVGNTIY

clone_size: .
v_call: TRBV4-1
j_call: TRBJ1-5
cdr3_aa: ASSQELPARADQPQH

clone_size: .
v_call: TRBV4-3
j_call: TRBJ1-3
cdr3_aa: ASSQSHSTGGNGNTIY

clone_size: .
v_call: TRBV4-1
j_call: TRBJ2-7
cdr3_aa: ASSQDSGLGFYEQY

clone_size: .
v_call: TRBV19
j_call: TRBJ2-7
cdr3_aa: ASRDTSLKQY

clone_size: .
v_call: TRBV7-2
j_call: TRBJ1-1
cdr3_aa: ASSHPTGPNTEAF

clone_size: .
v_call: TRBV27
j_call: TRBJ1-1
cdr3_aa: ASTGRGGTEAF

clone_size: .
v_call: TRBV7-2
j_call: TRBJ2-1
cdr3_aa: ASSLRGRRGYNEQF

clone_size: .
v_call: TRBV2
j_call: TRBJ2-5
cdr3_aa: ASSAEETQY

clone_size: few
v_call: TRBV19
j_call: TRBJ1-5
cdr3_aa: ASSMHPREGGQPQH

clone_size: .
v_call: TRBV7-3
j_call: TRBJ2-1
cdr3_aa: ASSPPGRPYNEQF

clone_size: .
v_call: TRBV15
j_call: TRBJ2-3
cdr3_aa: ATSRERAGGTDTQY

clone_size: .
v_call: TRBV29-1
j_call: .
cdr3_aa: STKNRGGTEQY

clone_size: .
v_call: TRBV2
j_call: TRBJ2-5
cdr3_aa: ASRGTGEETQY

clone_size: .
v_call: TRBV19
j_call: TRBJ1-3
cdr3_aa: ASTGDPSGNTIY

clone_size: .
v_call: TRBV10-3
j_call: TRBJ2-7
cdr3_aa: AIGLQGRPYEQY

clone_size: .
v_call: TRBV10-2
j_call: TRBJ2-7
cdr3_aa: ASSGSDEQY

clone_size: .
v_call: TRBV11-2
j_call: TRBJ2-1
cdr3_aa: ASRRPGQGFYEQF

clone_size: .
v_call: TRBV29-1
j_call: TRBJ2-2
cdr3_aa: SVVGNTGELF

clone_size: .
v_call: TRBV15
j_call: TRBJ2-7
cdr3_aa: ATNQGLGREQY